What follows are 10 T cell receptor beta chains derived from one specimen sequenced in a study of cytomegalovirus exposure and HLA in healthy donors. Generated by immunoSEQ multiplex PCR, the TCRdb table keeps only in-frame clones and is missing some. The data hold 300,000 to 400,000 clones, with 86% observed a single time. Material for sequencing was PBMCs. The receptors shown here come from a woman between 18 and 30 years old in good health and CMV-seronegative.

This clone was picked up one time. The J gene is TRBJ2-5, the V gene TRBV2; D call uncertain. Per the germline V gene, CDR1 is SNHLY and CDR2 is FYNNEI. The CDR3 is 15 residues long. The V and J ends lost 2 bases and 2 bases respectively, with 12 bases between them. This CDR3 is CASSEPAKSQETQYF. CDR3 DNA sequence: TGTGCCAGCAGTGAACCCGCTAAGTCACAAGAGACCCAGTACTTC.

The rearrangement joins TRBV28 to TRBJ1-2; 8 bases map to TRBD1. This CDR3 is 14 amino acids long. CDR1 and CDR2 from the germline V gene are MDHEN and SYDVKM. Trimming took 5 bases from V and 5 from J; bases not matched to a gene: 7. CDR3 protein: CASSPTGGGYGYTF. In DNA, the CDR3 is TGTGCCAGCAGTCCCACAGGGGGGGGGTATGGCTACACCTTC.

The chain is built from TRBV30 and TRBJ2-1, with 7 bases aligning to TRBD1. CDR1 GTSNPN and CDR2 SVGIG come from the germline V gene (reference sequence). The ends lost 2 bases at V and 5 bases at J; junction bases unmatched: 3. The length of the CDR3 is 13 residues. The CDR3 DNA sequence: TGTGCCTGGAGTAGACAGGGAAACAATGAGCAGTTCTTC. Encoded protein: CAWSRQGNNEQFF.

The chain employs TRBV14 and TRBJ2-1; TRBD2 agrees at 8 bases. The trim removed 2 bases at V and 15 bases at J, leaving 9 bases unmatched. The CDR3 covers 13 residues. Per the germline V gene, CDR1 is SGHDN and CDR2 is FVKESK. For the CDR3, the DNA is TGTGCCAGCAGCCAAACCCCCACTAGCGGTCGGTTCTTC. It yields the protein CASSQTPTSGRFF.

This chain connects TRBV11-2 to TRBJ1-1; 8 bases agree with TRBD1. The trim removed 5 bases at V and 1 base at J, leaving 3 bases unmatched. This CDR3 has 14 residues. From germline, CDR1 is SGHAT and CDR2 FQNNGV. The CDR3, as DNA: TGTGCCAGCAGCCGACAGGGGCCGAACACTGAAGCTTTCTTT. It codes for CASSRQGPNTEAFF.

The chain joins TRBV25-1 to TRBJ2-1, with 13 bases fitting TRBD2. V trimming: 4 bases; J trimming: 4 bases; junction bases outside the gene matches: 4. This CDR3 is built from 16 residues. Per the germline V gene, CDR1 is MGHDK and CDR2 is SYGVNS. The CDR3 DNA follows: TGTGCCAGCAGTGCGACGGGACTAGCGGGGTACAATGAGCAGTTCTTC. This sequence encodes CASSATGLAGYNEQFF.

This rearrangement joins TRBV4-1 to TRBJ2-1, with D tentatively TRBD2 (6 bases). The CDR3 spans 13 residues. Germline V lookup: CDR1 MGHRA, CDR2 YSYEKL. Trimming removed 1 base at V and 7 bases at J, with 8 bases between. As DNA, the CDR3 is TGCGCCAGCAGCCAAGTGCTAGCGAATGAGCAGTTCTTC. This encodes CASSQVLANEQFF.

This clone was counted a few times. The V gene is TRBV4-1, the J gene TRBJ1-1, with TRBD1 matching 8 bases. The CDR3 covers 18 residues. The J segment lost 8 bases and the V segment lost 4 bases, leaving 21 bases of the junction unmatched. Germline lookup yields CDR1 MGHRA and CDR2 YSYEKL. CDR3 coding DNA: TGCGCCAGCAGCCCATACCTCAGACAGGGGACCTCCCGAGGGGAAGCTTTCTTT. Translating gives CASSPYLRQGTSRGEAFF.

The V gene is TRBV30, the J gene TRBJ1-3; D uncertain. This CDR3 spans 13 amino acids. V lost 2 bases and J lost 3, with 8 bases in between. Germline V gene lookup returns CDR1 GTSNPN and CDR2 SVGIG (reference sequence). The CDR3 here is CAWSKRDGNTIYF. The DNA for the CDR3 is TGTGCCTGGAGTAAGCGGGATGGAAACACCATATATTTT.

V is TRBV21-1 and J is TRBJ2-7; the table's D call of TRBD1 was not tested on the DNA. TRBV21-1 is reported as a pseudogene. The length of the CDR3 is 13 residues. CDR3: CASSKDQYYEQYF. The DNA of the CDR3 is TGTGCCAGCAGCAAAGATCAGTACTACGAGCAGTACTTC.